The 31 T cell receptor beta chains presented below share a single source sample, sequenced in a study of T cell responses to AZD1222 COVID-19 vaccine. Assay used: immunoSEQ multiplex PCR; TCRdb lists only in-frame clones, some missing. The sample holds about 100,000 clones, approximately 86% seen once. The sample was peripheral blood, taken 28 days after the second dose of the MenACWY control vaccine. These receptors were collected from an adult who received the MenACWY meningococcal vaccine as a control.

The CDR3 here is CASSALGLAGEETQYF. CDR3 nucleotide sequence: TGTGCCAGCAGTGCCTTGGGACTAGCGGGGGAAGAGACCCAGTACTTC. V and J are TRBV2 and TRBJ2-5, with 14 positions matching TRBD2. Germline-derived CDR1 and CDR2 are SNHLY and FYNNEI. The CDR3 extends over 16 amino acids. J lost 3 bases, V lost 4 bases, and 4 bases had no gene match.

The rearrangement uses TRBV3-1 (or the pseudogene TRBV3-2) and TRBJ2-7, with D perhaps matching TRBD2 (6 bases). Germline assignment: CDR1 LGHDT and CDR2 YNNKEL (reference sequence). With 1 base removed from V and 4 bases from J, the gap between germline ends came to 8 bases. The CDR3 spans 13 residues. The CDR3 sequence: CASSQAGDYEQYF. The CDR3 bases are TGTGCCAGCAGCCAAGCGGGAGATTACGAGCAGTACTTC.

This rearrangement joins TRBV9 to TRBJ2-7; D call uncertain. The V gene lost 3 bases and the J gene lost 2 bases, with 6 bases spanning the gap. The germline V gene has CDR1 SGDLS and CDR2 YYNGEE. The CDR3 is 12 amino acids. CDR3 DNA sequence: TGTGCCAGCAGCGCCTGGACCTACGAGCAGTACTTC. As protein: CASSAWTYEQYF.

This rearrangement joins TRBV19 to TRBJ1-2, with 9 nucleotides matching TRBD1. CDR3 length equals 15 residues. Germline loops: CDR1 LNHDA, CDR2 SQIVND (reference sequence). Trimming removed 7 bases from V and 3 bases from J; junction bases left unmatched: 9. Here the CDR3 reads CASTPRTGAYYGYTF. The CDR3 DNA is TGTGCCAGTACCCCCAGGACAGGGGCCTACTATGGCTACACCTTC.

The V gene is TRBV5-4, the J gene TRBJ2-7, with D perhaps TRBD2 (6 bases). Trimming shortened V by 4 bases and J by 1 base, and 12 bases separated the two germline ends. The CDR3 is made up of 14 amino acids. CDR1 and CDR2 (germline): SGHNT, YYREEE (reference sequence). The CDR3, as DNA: TGTGCCAGCAGCGTGTTCGGGGGATCCTACGAGCAGTACTTC. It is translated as CASSVFGGSYEQYF.

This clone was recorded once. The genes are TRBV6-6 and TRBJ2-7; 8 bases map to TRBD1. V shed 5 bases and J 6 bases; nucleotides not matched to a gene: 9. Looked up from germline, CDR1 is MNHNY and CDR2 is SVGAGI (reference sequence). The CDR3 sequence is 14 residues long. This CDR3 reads CASSLRTGPPEQYF. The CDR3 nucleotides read TGTGCCAGCAGTCTCCGGACAGGGCCCCCCGAGCAGTACTTC.

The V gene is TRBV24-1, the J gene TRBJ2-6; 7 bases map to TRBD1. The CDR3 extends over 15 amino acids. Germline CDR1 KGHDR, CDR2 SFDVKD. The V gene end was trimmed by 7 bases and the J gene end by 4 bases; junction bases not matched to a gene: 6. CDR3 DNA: TGTGCCACCAGCCCGACAGGGTCCGGGGCCAACGTCCTGACTTTC. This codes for CATSPTGSGANVLTF.

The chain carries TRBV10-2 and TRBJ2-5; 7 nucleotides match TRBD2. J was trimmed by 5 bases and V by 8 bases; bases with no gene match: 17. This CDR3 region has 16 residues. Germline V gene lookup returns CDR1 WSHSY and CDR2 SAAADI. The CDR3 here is CASSLPGGGMRETQYF. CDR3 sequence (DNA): TGCGCCAGCTCCCTCCCTGGGGGGGGAATGCGGGAGACCCAGTACTTC.

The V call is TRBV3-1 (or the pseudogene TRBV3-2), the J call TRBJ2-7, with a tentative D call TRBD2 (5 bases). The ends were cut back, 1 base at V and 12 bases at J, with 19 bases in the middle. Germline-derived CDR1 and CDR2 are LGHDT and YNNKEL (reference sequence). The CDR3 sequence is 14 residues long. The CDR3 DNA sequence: TGTGCCAGCAGCCAAGCAACACTTCCGGGAAAAAGGTACTTC. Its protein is CASSQATLPGKRYF.

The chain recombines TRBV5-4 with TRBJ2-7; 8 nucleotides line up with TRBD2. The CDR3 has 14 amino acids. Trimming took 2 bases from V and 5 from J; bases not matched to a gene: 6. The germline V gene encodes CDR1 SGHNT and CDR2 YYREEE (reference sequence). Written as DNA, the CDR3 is TGTGCCAGCAGCTTAGACGTTAGCGGGGACGAGCAGTACTTC. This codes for CASSLDVSGDEQYF. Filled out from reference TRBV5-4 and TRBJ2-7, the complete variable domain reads ETGVTQSPTHLIKTRGQQVTLRCSSQSGHNTVSWYQQALGQGPQFIFQYYREEENGRGNFPPRFSGLQFPNYSSELNVNALELDDSALYLCASSLDVSGDEQYFGPGTRLTVT.

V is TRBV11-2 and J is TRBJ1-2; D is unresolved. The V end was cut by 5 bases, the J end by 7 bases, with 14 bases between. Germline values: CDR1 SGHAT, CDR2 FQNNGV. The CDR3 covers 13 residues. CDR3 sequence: CASSPDRGRGYTF. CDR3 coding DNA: TGTGCCAGCAGCCCAGACCGGGGTCGTGGCTACACCTTC.

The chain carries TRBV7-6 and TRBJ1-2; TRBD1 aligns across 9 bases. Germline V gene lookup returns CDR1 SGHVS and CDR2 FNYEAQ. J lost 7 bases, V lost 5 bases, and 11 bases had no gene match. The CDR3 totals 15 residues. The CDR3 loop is CASSETGTGFIGYTF. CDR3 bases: TGTGCCAGCAGCGAGACCGGGACAGGGTTTATTGGCTACACCTTC.

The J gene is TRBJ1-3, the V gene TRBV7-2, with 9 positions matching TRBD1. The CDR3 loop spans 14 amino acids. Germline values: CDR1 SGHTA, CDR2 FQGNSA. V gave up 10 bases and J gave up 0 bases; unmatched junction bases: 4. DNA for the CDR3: TGTGCCATACGGGACAGGGCCTCTGGAAACACCATATATTTT. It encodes CAIRDRASGNTIYF.

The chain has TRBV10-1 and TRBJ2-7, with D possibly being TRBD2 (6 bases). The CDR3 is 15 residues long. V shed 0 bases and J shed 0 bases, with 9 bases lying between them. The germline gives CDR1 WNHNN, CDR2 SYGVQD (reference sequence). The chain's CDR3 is CASSESGGSSYEQYF. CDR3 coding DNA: TGCGCCAGCAGTGAGTCGGGGGGAAGCTCCTACGAGCAGTACTTC.

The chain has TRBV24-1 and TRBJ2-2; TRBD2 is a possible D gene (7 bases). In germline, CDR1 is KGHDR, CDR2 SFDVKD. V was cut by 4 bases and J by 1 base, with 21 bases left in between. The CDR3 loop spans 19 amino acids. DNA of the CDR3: TGTGCCACCAGTGACCCCCTAGGGGGGGGCGTGGGGAACACCGGGGAGCTGTTTTTT. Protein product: CATSDPLGGGVGNTGELFF.

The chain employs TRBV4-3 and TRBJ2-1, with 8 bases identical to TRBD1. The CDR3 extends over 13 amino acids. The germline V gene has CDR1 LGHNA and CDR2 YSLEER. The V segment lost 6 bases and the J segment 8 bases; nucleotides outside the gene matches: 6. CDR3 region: CASSRAGGDEQFF. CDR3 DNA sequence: TGCGCCAGCAGTCGTGCAGGGGGCGATGAGCAGTTCTTC.

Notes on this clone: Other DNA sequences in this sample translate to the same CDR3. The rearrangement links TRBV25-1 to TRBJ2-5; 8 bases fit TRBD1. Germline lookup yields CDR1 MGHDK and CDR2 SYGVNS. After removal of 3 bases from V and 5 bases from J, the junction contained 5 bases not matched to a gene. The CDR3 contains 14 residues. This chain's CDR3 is CASSDQGAGETQYF. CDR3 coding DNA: TGTGCCAGCAGTGATCAGGGGGCAGGGGAGACCCAGTACTTC. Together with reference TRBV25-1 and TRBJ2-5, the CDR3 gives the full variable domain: EADIYQTPRYLVIGTGKKITLECSQTMGHDKMYWYQQDPGMELHLIHYSYGVNSTEKGDLSSESTVSRIRTEHFPLTLESARPSHTSQYLCASSDQGAGETQYFGPGTRLLVL.

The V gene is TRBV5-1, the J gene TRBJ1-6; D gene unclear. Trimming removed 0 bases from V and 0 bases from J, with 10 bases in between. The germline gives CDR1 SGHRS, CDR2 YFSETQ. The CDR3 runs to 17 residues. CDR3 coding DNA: TGCGCCAGCAGCTTGGGGAGCGCAAGCTCCTATAATTCACCCCTCCACTTT. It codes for CASSLGSASSYNSPLHF.

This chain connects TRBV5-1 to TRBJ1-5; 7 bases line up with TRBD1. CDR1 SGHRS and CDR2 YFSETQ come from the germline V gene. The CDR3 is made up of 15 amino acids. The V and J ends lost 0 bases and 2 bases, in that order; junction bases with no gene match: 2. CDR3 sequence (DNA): TGCGCCAGCAGCTTGGACGGACAGGGCAATCAGCCCCAGCATTTT. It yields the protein CASSLDGQGNQPQHF.

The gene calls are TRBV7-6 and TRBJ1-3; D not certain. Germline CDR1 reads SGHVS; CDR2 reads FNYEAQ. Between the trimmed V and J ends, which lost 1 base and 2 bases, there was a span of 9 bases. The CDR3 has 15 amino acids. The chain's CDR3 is CASSLGSEAGNTIYF. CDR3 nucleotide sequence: TGTGCCAGCAGCTTAGGATCGGAGGCTGGAAACACCATATATTTT. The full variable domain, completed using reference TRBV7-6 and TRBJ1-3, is GAGVSQSPRYKVTKRGQDVALRCDPISGHVSLYWYRQALGQGPEFLTYFNYEAQQDKSGLPNDRFSAERPEGSISTLTIQRTEQRDSAMYRCASSLGSEAGNTIYFGEGSWLTVV.

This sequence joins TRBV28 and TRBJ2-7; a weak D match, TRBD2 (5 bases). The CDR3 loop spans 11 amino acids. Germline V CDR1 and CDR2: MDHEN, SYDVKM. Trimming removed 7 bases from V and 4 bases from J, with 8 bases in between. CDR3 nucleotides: TGTGCCAGCAAGGACTTATACGAGCAGTACTTC. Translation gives CASKDLYEQYF.

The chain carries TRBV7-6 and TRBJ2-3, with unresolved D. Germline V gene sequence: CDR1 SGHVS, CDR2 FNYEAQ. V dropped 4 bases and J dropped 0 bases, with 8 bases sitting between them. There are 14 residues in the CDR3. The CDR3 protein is CASSYSGSTDTQYF. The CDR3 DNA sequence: TGTGCCAGCAGCTACTCGGGTAGCACAGATACGCAGTATTTT. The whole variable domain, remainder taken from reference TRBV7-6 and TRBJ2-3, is GAGVSQSPRYKVTKRGQDVALRCDPISGHVSLYWYRQALGQGPEFLTYFNYEAQQDKSGLPNDRFSAERPEGSISTLTIQRTEQRDSAMYRCASSYSGSTDTQYFGPGTRLTVL.

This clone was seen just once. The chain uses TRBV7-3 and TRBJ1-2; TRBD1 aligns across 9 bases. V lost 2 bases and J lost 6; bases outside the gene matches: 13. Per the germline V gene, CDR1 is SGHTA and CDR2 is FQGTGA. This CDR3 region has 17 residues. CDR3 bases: TGTGCCAGCAGCTTATTCCCACAGGGGGCAAAATCCGATGGCTACACCTTC. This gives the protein CASSLFPQGAKSDGYTF. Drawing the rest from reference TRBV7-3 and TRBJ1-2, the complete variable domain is GAGVSQTPSNKVTEKGKYVELRCDPISGHTALYWYRQSLGQGPEFLIYFQGTGAADDSGLPNDRFFAVRPEGSVSTLKIQRTERGDSAVYLCASSLFPQGAKSDGYTFGSGTRLTVV.

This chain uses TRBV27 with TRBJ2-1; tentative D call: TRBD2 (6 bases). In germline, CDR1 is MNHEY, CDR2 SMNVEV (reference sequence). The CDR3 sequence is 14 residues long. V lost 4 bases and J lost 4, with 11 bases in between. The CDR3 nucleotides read TGTGCCAGCAGTTCTGGTAGCGGTTACAATGAGCAGTTCTTC. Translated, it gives CASSSGSGYNEQFF.

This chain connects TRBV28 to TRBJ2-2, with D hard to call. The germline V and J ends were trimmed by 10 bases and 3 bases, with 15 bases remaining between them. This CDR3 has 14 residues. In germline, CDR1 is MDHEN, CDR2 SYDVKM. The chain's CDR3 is CATNKVSYTGELFF. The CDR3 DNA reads TGTGCCACAAATAAAGTGTCCTACACCGGGGAGCTGTTTTTT.

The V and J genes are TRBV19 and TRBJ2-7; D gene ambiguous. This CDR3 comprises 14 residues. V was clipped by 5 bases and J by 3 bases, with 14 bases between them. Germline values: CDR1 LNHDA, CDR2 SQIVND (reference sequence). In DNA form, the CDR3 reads TGTGCCAGTAGTTTGGCCTCGTTTGTCTACGAGCAGTACTTC. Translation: CASSLASFVYEQYF.

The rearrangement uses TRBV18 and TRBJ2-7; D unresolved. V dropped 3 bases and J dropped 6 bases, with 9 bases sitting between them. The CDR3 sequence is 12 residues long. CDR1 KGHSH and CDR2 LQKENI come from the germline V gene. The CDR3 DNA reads TGTGCCAGCTCACCTACGACTGCCGAGCAGTACTTC. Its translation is CASSPTTAEQYF.

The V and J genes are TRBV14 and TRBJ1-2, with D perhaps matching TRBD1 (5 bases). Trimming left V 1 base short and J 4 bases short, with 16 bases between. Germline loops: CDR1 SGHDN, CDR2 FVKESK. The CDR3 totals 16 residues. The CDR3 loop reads CASSQGGLGFTYGYTF. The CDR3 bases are TGTGCCAGCAGCCAAGGGGGCCTTGGTTTTACCTATGGCTACACCTTC.

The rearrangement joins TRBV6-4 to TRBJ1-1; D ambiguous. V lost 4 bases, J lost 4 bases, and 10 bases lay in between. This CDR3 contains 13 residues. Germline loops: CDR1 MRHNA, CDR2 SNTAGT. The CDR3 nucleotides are TGTGCCAGCAGTGCCCTCCTTGGCACTGAAGCTTTCTTT. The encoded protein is CASSALLGTEAFF.

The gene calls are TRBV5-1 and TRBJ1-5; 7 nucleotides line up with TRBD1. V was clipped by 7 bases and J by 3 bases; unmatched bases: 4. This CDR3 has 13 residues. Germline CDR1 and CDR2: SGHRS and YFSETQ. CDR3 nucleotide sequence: TGCGCCAGCGCGACAGGGAACAATCAGCCCCAGCATTTT. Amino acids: CASATGNNQPQHF.

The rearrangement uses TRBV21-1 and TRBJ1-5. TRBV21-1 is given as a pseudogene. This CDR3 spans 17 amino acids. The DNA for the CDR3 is TGTGCCAGCAGCAAAGGGGAGGGAGTCGGTTGCAATCAGCCCCAGCATTTT. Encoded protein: CASSKGEGVGCNQPQHF.